This TCR beta chain was sequenced in a study of blood T cell repertoires in COVID-19. Study details: The United States, Italy and Spain provided the acute and convalescent COVID-19 samples. T cells, B-cell-depleted T cells, or PBMCs provided the cDNA or gDNA that served as material.

V shed 4 bases, J shed 3 bases, and the junction held 6 bases outside the gene matches. Germline loops: CDR1 MNHNS, CDR2 SASEGT. The CDR3 contains 17 residues. The method was immunoSEQ multiplex PCR; TCRdb's version includes in-frame clones alone and lacks a portion of them. Among a few hundred thousand clones listed, roughly 90% were seen once. The source of this sequence is a man under 40 with acute or convalescent COVID-19. Sequenced: peripheral blood. This chain uses TRBV6-1 with TRBJ2-1; the match to TRBD2 covers 13 bases. CDR3 nucleotides: TGTGCCAGCAGTGGGACTAGCGGGAGACCCCACTACAATGAGCAGTTCTTC. Translation gives CASSGTSGRPHYNEQFF.